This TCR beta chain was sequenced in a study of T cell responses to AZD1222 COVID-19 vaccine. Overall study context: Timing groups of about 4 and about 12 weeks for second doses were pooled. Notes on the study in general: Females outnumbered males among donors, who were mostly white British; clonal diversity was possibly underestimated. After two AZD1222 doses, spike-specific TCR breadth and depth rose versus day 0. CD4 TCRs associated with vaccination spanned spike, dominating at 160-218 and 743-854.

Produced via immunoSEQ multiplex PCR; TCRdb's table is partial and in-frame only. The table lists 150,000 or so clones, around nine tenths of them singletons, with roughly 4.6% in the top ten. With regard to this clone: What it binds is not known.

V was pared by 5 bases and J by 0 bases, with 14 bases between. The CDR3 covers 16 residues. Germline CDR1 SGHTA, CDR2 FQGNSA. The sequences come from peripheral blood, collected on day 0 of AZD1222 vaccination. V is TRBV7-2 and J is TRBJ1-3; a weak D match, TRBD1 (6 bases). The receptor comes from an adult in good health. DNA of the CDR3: TGTGCCAGCAGCCCACCTGGGGGGCACTCTGGAAACACCATATATTTT. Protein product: CASSPPGGHSGNTIYF.